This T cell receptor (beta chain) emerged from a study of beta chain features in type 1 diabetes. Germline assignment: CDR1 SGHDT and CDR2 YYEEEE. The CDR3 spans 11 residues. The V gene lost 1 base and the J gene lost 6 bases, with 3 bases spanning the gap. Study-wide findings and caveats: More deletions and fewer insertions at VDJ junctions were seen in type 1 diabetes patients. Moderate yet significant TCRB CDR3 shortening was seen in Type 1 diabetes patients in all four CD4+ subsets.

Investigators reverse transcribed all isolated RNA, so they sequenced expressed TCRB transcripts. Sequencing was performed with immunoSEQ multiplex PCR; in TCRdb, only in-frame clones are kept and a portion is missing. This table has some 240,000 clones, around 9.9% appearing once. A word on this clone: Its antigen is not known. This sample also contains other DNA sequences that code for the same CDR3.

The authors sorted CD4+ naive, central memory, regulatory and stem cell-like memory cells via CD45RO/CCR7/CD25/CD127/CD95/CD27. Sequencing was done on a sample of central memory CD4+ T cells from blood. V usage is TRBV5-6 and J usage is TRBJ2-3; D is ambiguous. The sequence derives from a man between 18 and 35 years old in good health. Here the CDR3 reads CASSLKDTQYF. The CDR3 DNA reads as TGTGCCAGCAGCTTGAAGGATACGCAGTATTTT.